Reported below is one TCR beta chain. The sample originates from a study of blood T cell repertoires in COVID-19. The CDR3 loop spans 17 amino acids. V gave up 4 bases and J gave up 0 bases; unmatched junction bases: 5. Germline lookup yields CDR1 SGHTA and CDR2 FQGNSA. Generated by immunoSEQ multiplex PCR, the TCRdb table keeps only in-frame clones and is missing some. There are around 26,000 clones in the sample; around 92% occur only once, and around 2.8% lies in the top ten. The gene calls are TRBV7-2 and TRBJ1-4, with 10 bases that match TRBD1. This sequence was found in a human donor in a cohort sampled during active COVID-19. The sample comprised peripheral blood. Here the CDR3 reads CASSSWTGGATNEKLFF. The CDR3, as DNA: TGTGCCAGCAGCTCCTGGACAGGGGGAGCAACTAATGAAAAACTGTTTTTT.